The TCR beta chain under discussion was sequenced for a study of Ad26.COV2.S vaccination and SARS-CoV-2 variants. About the research overall: Donor participated within the Ad26.COV2.S arm of the COV1001 trial.

Produced via immunoSEQ multiplex PCR; TCRdb's table is partial and in-frame only. The data contain some 370,000 clones, roughly 80% of them seen just once; the ten biggest clones take up 7% to 9.5%. On this clone itself: The antigen is undetermined.

Findings of the study overall: Reported post-vaccination CD8+ and CD4+ T cell responses to spike showed substantial breadth. Assessments of TCR breadth and depth may have underestimated the total T cell responses.

Described treatment: roughly 20 received Ad26.COV2.S at low or high dose, single or two shots; 5 received placebo; per-sample allocation not given. The samples were gathered on day 63 after the first injection of vaccine or placebo. The trim removed 5 bases at V and 5 bases at J, leaving 14 bases unmatched. The CDR3 has 16 residues. Germline lookup yields CDR1 SGHVS and CDR2 FQNEAQ. Sequencing used peripheral blood, obtained in a trial of Ad26.COV2.S vaccine versus placebo. The V gene is TRBV7-8, the J gene TRBJ2-7; 8 nucleotides agree with TRBD1. This TCR was sampled from a person aged 18 to 59 who received the Ad26.COV2.S COVID-19 vaccine or a placebo. The CDR3 coding sequence is TGTGCCAGCAGCGCAAGGACAGGGTGGCTTGAGAACGAGCAGTACTTC. Amino acid sequence: CASSARTGWLENEQYF.